These T cell receptor beta chains were read from a single sample in a study of blood T cell repertoires in COVID-19. Some clones are missing from TCRdb's copy, which holds only in-frame ones; the method was immunoSEQ multiplex PCR. The data contain roughly 180,000 clones, approximately 80% of them singletons. The source material was PBMCs or T cells enriched from blood (not recorded which). These receptors originate from a woman aged 60-75 years who had recovered from COVID-19. Both conserved end residues are trimmed from each CDR3. Fields, in order: clone size, V gene, CDR3 protein. Rows give clone size only sometimes, using once, few, many, or a class for an expanded clone.

abundance: .; v_gene: TRBV6-1; CDR3aa: ASSEVGRGAF
abundance: .; v_gene: TRBV9; CDR3aa: ASSASGTGFLRDGYT
abundance: .; v_gene: TRBV5-3; CDR3aa: ARRGRDSLNEKLF
abundance: once; v_gene: TRBV10-3; CDR3aa: AISLDGFGGYT
abundance: once; v_gene: TRBV27; CDR3aa: ASSLSTGTVQETQY
abundance: .; v_gene: TRBV6-5; CDR3aa: ASSYGQGPSEETQY
abundance: once; v_gene: TRBV2; CDR3aa: ASSENLEGTQY
abundance: .; v_gene: TRBV6-2/TRBV6-3; CDR3aa: ASSRDSQLYGYT
abundance: .; v_gene: TRBV28; CDR3aa: ASSLSHSGRNEQY
abundance: .; v_gene: TRBV2; CDR3aa: ASSLKGVGGYT
abundance: once; v_gene: TRBV19; CDR3aa: ASSIFGGREKLF
abundance: once; v_gene: TRBV19; CDR3aa: ASTPRGNTGELF
abundance: few; v_gene: TRBV9; CDR3aa: ASSAFLTGELF
abundance: .; v_gene: TRBV7-2; CDR3aa: ASSLEGQSNSPLH
abundance: .; v_gene: TRBV4-1; CDR3aa: ASSQEGGAYEQY
abundance: few; v_gene: TRBV2; CDR3aa: ASSWAHSNQPQH
abundance: .; v_gene: TRBV6-1; CDR3aa: ASSEAARGRVEQY
abundance: .; v_gene: TRBV7-9; CDR3aa: ASSLVGDTQY
abundance: .; v_gene: TRBV5-1; CDR3aa: ASSPSFEDYGYT
abundance: .; v_gene: TRBV11-2; CDR3aa: ASRHYTGTSYEQY
abundance: .; v_gene: TRBV15; CDR3aa: ATSPAYGTQGGADTQY
abundance: .; v_gene: TRBV2; CDR3aa: ASSLRGSTNEKLF